This T cell receptor beta chain emerged from a study of blood T cells in healthy people across ages. Study observations and caveats: It was not known whether donors were CMV positive (a possible confounder of expanded clonotype changes). Among long-lived donors, naive CD4+ cells were more numerous and diversity higher than in aged donors. Significant beta diversity loss was already apparent by age approximately 37, declining roughly linearly.

CDR3 length: 15 residues. V shed 3 bases and J shed 4 bases, with 15 bases lying between them. From germline, CDR1 is LNHNV and CDR2 YYDKDF (reference sequence). For the second PCR, which ran for about 7 to 12 cycles, a sample-barcoded 5' primer and a J-beta primer mix were used. TCRdb redid the calling of the 5' RACE reads with MiXCR, one entry per CDR3 protein. Of 1.5 million to 1.8 million distinct CDR3 sequences detected, approximately 43% appear once; the ten largest clones hold 4%. The sample, roughly 9.5 milliliters of peripheral blood, was drawn from each donor. On this clonotype: No antigen is known for it.

This chain links TRBV15 with TRBJ1-2; the D is unclear. Material for sequencing was blood. The receptor comes from a woman younger than 30 in good health. CDR3 residues: CATSSLNEGPYGYTF. The DNA for the CDR3 is TGTGCCACCAGCAGCCTAAATGAAGGCCCCTATGGCTACACCTTC.